Sequencing of this TCR beta chain was carried out in a study of chemoradiotherapy in HPV16-positive cancers. Study details: Candidate HPV-specific clones and shared TCR motifs came from a couple of HPV16-positive patients. Broader study findings: In HPV16-positive patients, HPV-responsive T-cell expansion tracked better recurrence-free survival. Candidate HPV-specific clones and E7-related TCR motifs grew in tumor during treatment.

A note on this clone: Its antigen is undetermined.

Trimming took off 3 bases at V and 5 bases at J, with 13 bases between the two ends. The CDR3 loop spans 15 amino acids. Germline-derived CDR1 and CDR2 are SEHNR and FQNEAQ (reference sequence). The protocol was immunoSEQ multiplex PCR, while the TCRdb copy is restricted to in-frame clones and leaves out a portion. The sample has about 68,000 clones; roughly 90% are singletons. The source is a human donor with HPV-associated anogenital cancer. This sample comprised blood, obtained from a patient who underwent chemoradiotherapy. The rearrangement joins TRBV7-9 to TRBJ2-2; no firm D call. The CDR3 loop reads CASSFFLGETGELFF. DNA of the CDR3: TGTGCCAGCAGCTTCTTCCTAGGAGAGACCGGGGAGCTGTTTTTT.